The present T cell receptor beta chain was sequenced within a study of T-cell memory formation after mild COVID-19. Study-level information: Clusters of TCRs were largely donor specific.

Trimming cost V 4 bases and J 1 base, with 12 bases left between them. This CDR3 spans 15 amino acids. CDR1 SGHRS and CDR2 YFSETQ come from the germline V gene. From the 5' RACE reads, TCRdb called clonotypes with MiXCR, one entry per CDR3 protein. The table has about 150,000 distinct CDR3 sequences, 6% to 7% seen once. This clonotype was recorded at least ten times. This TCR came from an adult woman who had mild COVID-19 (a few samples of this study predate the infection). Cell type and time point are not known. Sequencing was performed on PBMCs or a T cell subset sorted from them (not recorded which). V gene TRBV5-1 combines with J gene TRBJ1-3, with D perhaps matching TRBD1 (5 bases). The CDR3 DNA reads TGCGCCAGCAGCCCGTCTGGACAATCTGGAAACACCATATATTTT. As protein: CASSPSGQSGNTIYF.